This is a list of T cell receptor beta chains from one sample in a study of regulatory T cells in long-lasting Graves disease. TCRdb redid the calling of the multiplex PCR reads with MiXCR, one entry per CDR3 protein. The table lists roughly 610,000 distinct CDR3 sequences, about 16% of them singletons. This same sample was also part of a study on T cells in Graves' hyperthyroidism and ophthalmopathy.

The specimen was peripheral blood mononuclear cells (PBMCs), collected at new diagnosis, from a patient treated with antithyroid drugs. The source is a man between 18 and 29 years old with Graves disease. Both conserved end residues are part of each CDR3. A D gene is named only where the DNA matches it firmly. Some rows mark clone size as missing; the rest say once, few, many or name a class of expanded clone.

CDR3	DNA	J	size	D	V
CASSIGTGRRSLQAFF	TGTGCCAGTAGTATAGGGACAGGGCGGAGATCACTCCAAGCTTTCTTT	TRBJ1-1	few	TRBD1	TRBV19
CSARAGVETQYF	TGCAGTGCTAGGGCAGGGGTGGAGACCCAGTACTTC	TRBJ2-5	few	NA	TRBV20-1
CASTRTGRNTEAFF	TGTGCCAGCACTCGGACAGGGCGGAACACTGAAGCTTTCTTT	TRBJ1-1	many	TRBD1	TRBV28
CASSLDGPAGKNTEAFF	TGTGCCAGCAGTTTAGACGGGCCGGCGGGGAAGAACACTGAAGCTTTCTTT	TRBJ1-1	many	NA	TRBV28
CASNQGISLSNQPQHF	TGTGCCAGTAATCAGGGGATCTCACTAAGCAATCAGCCCCAGCATTTT	TRBJ1-5	few	NA	TRBV19
CASSQVGLGSSYEQYF	TGCGCCAGCAGCCAAGTTGGTCTCGGGAGCTCCTACGAGCAGTACTTC	TRBJ2-7	NA	NA	TRBV4-1
CAISESVSSYNEQFF	TGTGCCATCAGTGAGTCTGTGAGCTCCTACAATGAGCAGTTCTTC	TRBJ2-1	many	NA	TRBV10-3
CASSLGASGRQETQYF	TGTGCCAGCAGCTTGGGAGCTAGCGGGAGGCAAGAGACCCAGTACTTC	TRBJ2-5	NA	TRBD2	TRBV5-4
CASRERDRSGEQYF	TGTGCCAGCAGAGAGCGGGACAGGTCCGGCGAGCAGTACTTC	TRBJ2-7	many	NA	TRBV6-1
CSARDGSYSYNEQFF	TGCAGTGCTAGAGATGGTTCCTACTCCTACAATGAGCAGTTCTTC	TRBJ2-1	many	NA	TRBV20-1
CSARGQSDSYEQYF	TGCAGTGCTAGGGGGCAGTCGGACTCCTACGAGCAGTACTTC	TRBJ2-7	NA	NA	TRBV20-1
CASSSRTVDSYEQYF	TGTGCCAGCAGCTCCCGGACAGTCGATTCCTACGAGCAGTACTTC	TRBJ2-7	NA	NA	TRBV11-2
CASSTRTSGTYTDTQYF	TGTGCCAGCAGCACTCGGACTAGCGGGACTTACACAGATACGCAGTATTTT	TRBJ2-3	NA	TRBD2	TRBV11-2
CASSSLPSAGNQPQHF	TGTGCCAGCAGTTCACTCCCCTCGGCCGGGAATCAGCCCCAGCATTTT	TRBJ1-5	many	NA	TRBV28
CASTPKAGGGREQYF	TGTGCCAGCACTCCAAAAGCGGGAGGCGGGAGGGAGCAGTACTTC	TRBJ2-7	few	TRBD2	TRBV6-1
CASSTNLQGSNEKLFF	TGTGCCAGCTCAACGAACCTTCAGGGTTCTAATGAAAAACTGTTTTTT	TRBJ1-4	NA	NA	TRBV18
CASSLDRPSDYNEQFF	TGTGCCAGCAGCTTAGATAGGCCTAGCGATTACAATGAGCAGTTCTTC	TRBJ2-1	many	NA	TRBV11-2
CASSLGAVSRETQYF	TGTGCCAGCAGTTTAGGGGCAGTGTCCCGGGAGACCCAGTACTTC	TRBJ2-5	many	NA	TRBV27
CSARESGIHEQYF	TGCAGTGCTAGAGAAAGCGGGATCCACGAGCAGTACTTC	TRBJ2-7	many	TRBD2	TRBV20-1
CASSFRDRGDGELFF	TGCGCCAGCAGTTTCCGGGACAGGGGTGACGGGGAGCTGTTTTTT	TRBJ2-2	NA	TRBD1	TRBV5-1
CASSDSRGTEAFF	TGTGCCAGCTCAGACAGCCGTGGGACTGAAGCTTTCTTT	TRBJ1-1	NA	NA	TRBV6-1
CASRPESGVNVLTF	TGTGCCAGCCGGCCAGAGTCTGGGGTCAACGTCCTGACTTTC	TRBJ2-6	few	NA	TRBV18
CASRLTGGYEQYF	TGTGCCAGCAGACTAACAGGCGGTTACGAGCAGTACTTC	TRBJ2-7	many	NA	TRBV12-3/TRBV12-4
CASSTSSSGYYEQYF	TGTGCCAGCAGTACATCCTCTAGCGGGTACTACGAGCAGTACTTC	TRBJ2-7	many	TRBD2	TRBV6-1
CSASASAGLVYNEQFF	TGCAGTGCTAGTGCCAGCGCGGGCCTAGTCTACAATGAGCAGTTCTTC	TRBJ2-1	many	NA	TRBV20-1
CAWSNRYTQYF	TGTGCCTGGAGTAACAGGTATACGCAGTATTTT	TRBJ2-3	few	NA	TRBV30
CSVGTGGRYEQYF	TGCAGCGTTGGGACAGGGGGCCGCTACGAGCAGTACTTC	TRBJ2-7	few	TRBD1	TRBV29-1
CASSPSSWGGTEAFF	TGTGCCAGCTCACCAAGTTCTTGGGGGGGCACTGAAGCTTTCTTT	TRBJ1-1	NA	NA	TRBV18
CSAEGQGAVNEQFF	TGCAGTGCCGAGGGACAGGGGGCTGTCAATGAGCAGTTCTTC	TRBJ2-1	many	TRBD1	TRBV20-1
CASSQSPSGVNTGELFF	TGTGCCAGCAGCCAAAGTCCTAGCGGGGTGAACACCGGGGAGCTGTTTTTT	TRBJ2-2	NA	TRBD2	TRBV7-9
CASSTGSGNTEAFF	TGTGCCAGTAGTACAGGGTCGGGGAACACTGAAGCTTTCTTT	TRBJ1-1	few	NA	TRBV19
CATKAGGAGLGGSEQYF	TGTGCCACCAAAGCAGGCGGGGCGGGACTAGGAGGATCCGAGCAGTACTTC	TRBJ2-7	NA	TRBD2	TRBV19
CASSLRDRGPNEQFF	TGTGCCAGCAGCCTCCGGGACAGGGGCCCGAATGAGCAGTTCTTC	TRBJ2-1	many	TRBD1	TRBV11-2
CASGGSGYEQYF	TGTGCCAGCGGGGGGTCGGGCTACGAGCAGTACTTC	TRBJ2-7	many	NA	TRBV13
CASSLSGGQETQYF	TGTGCCAGCAGTTTGAGCGGGGGACAAGAGACCCAGTACTTC	TRBJ2-5	many	TRBD2	TRBV12-3/TRBV12-4
CSAQSRSGKDEQFF	TGCAGTGCCCAGTCCCGTAGCGGGAAAGATGAGCAGTTCTTC	TRBJ2-1	many	TRBD2	TRBV20-1
CASSHSEGQDTQYF	TGTGCCAGCAGCCATTCCGAGGGGCAGGATACGCAGTATTTT	TRBJ2-3	few	NA	TRBV4-2
CASSYSIVTSAGELFF	TGTGCCAGCAGTTACTCGATAGTGACTAGCGCCGGGGAGCTGTTTTTT	TRBJ2-2	NA	TRBD2	TRBV6-4
CATSSDRNYGYTF	TGTGCCACCAGCAGTGATAGGAACTATGGCTACACCTTC	TRBJ1-2	many	NA	TRBV15
CASISGTYNEQFF	TGTGCCAGCATTAGCGGGACCTACAATGAGCAGTTCTTC	TRBJ2-1	many	TRBD2	TRBV2
CASSPRGQETQHF	TGTGCCAGCTCACCACGGGGCCAAGAGACCCAGCACTTC	TRBJ2-5	once	NA	TRBV18
CASSAQTEGPYEQYF	TGTGCCAGCAGCGCTCAGACCGAGGGCCCCTACGAGCAGTACTTC	TRBJ2-7	NA	NA	TRBV7-9
CASSRLAGGGEQYF	TGTGCCAGCAGTAGACTAGCCGGGGGAGGTGAGCAGTACTTC	TRBJ2-7	many	TRBD2	TRBV12-3/TRBV12-4
CASRGGSRIQPQHF	TGTGCCAGCAGGGGAGGTAGTAGAATCCAGCCCCAGCATTTT	TRBJ1-5	NA	NA	TRBV6-1
CASSGDRGGSPLHF	TGTGCCAGCAGTGGGGACAGGGGCGGTTCACCCCTCCACTTT	TRBJ1-6	NA	TRBD1	TRBV2
CSVDILAGGGEQYF	TGCAGCGTTGATATACTAGCGGGAGGTGGCGAGCAGTACTTC	TRBJ2-7	many	TRBD2	TRBV29-1
CASGLWRDGADTQYF	TGTGCCAGCGGCTTGTGGAGGGATGGGGCAGATACGCAGTATTTT	TRBJ2-3	NA	NA	TRBV5-6
CSIEMLRTWGGYTF	TGCAGCATTGAAATGCTGCGGACTTGGGGTGGCTACACCTTC	TRBJ1-2	many	NA	TRBV29-1
CASSVSGSNQPQHF	TGTGCCAGCAGCGTTAGTGGTAGCAATCAGCCCCAGCATTTT	TRBJ1-5	NA	NA	TRBV9
CASSHRLIPTASTYEQYF	TGTGCCAGCAGCCACCGCCTAATACCGACAGCCTCAACTTACGAGCAGTACTTC	TRBJ2-7	few	NA	TRBV14
CASSPRVYEQYF	TGTGCCAGCAGTCCCAGGGTTTACGAGCAGTACTTC	TRBJ2-7	many	NA	TRBV28
CAIDEDRGHVGTQYF	TGTGCCATCGACGAGGACAGGGGGCATGTAGGTACGCAGTATTTT	TRBJ2-3	many	TRBD1	TRBV10-3
CASSAGPGQGGTGELFF	TGCGCCAGCAGCGCCGGACCGGGACAGGGGGGCACCGGGGAGCTGTTTTTT	TRBJ2-2	NA	TRBD1	TRBV5-1
CASRLTGSDEQYF	TGTGCCAGCAGATTGACAGGGTCCGACGAGCAGTACTTC	TRBJ2-7	many	TRBD1	TRBV12-3/TRBV12-4
CASSLEATGWIDEQYF	TGTGCCAGCAGCTTGGAAGCGACGGGATGGATCGACGAGCAGTACTTC	TRBJ2-7	NA	NA	TRBV7-6